This record covers a single T cell receptor (beta chain). The data were obtained in a study of control samples from healthy donors and cancer patients. This CDR3 has 14 residues. The V end lost 6 bases, the J end lost 0 bases, and 11 bases lay between the germline ends. CDR1 is MDHEN, CDR2 SYDVKM, per germline. The data were produced by immunoSEQ multiplex PCR, yet TCRdb's version contains in-frame clones alone and is incomplete. Of around 92,000 clones listed, roughly four fifths are singletons. The TCR was taken from a man aged 60-69 years in good health. The sequenced sample consisted of blood. The chain links TRBV28 to TRBJ1-2, with TRBD1 as a possible D gene (5 bases). CDR3 bases: TGTGCCAGCAGCAGACAGAGATCTAACTATGGCTACACCTTC. As protein: CASSRQRSNYGYTF.